This T cell receptor beta chain was identified during a study of T cell changes during pregnancy in multiple sclerosis (dated by TCRdb to the late 2010s). Broadly, across the study: In women with multiple sclerosis, the researchers looked at how the T cell repertoire shifted as pregnancy progressed.

The library came from the immunoSEQ multiplex PCR assay. TCRdb carries this immuneACCESS record with in-frame sequences only. Its versions omit some clonotypes, under half of them owing to an unresolved V gene in the studies checked, with the rest unexplained. A total of nearly 80,000 clones appear in this sample, over 85% of them only once. The top ten constitute approximately 0.2% of the sample. V is cut back by 8 bases and J by 1 base, with 1 base in the junction unmatched. CDR1 and CDR2 (MNHEY, SMNVEV) derive from the germline V gene (reference sequence). The CDR3 starts with the cysteine, ends with the phenylalanine, and has 14 residues. This entry keeps only the CDR3 DNA: 42 bases, framed from base 1. With regard to this clone: This receptor's antigen is unknown. No much larger clone exists at a distance of one base, and base qualities are not known.

The source is a female donor with multiple sclerosis, enrolled in a pregnancy study. The V and J segments used are TRBV27 and TRBJ2-3, with 12 central nucleotides matching TRBD2. Sequenced here: CD4+ T cells from peripheral blood mononuclear cells, sampled before pregnancy. This receptor carries the CDR3 CASRTSGGTDTQYF. The nucleotide sequence is given as TGTGCCAGCCGGACTAGCGGGGGCACAGATACGCAGTATTTT.